This T cell receptor beta chain was documented in a study of blood T cell repertoires in COVID-19. The wider study: The study drew acute and convalescent COVID-19 samples from the United States, Italy and Spain.

Using immunoSEQ multiplex PCR, the repertoire was profiled, and TCRdb retains in-frame clones only, with some absent. The table shows roughly 260,000 clones, with 80% to 90% occurring only once. Germline values: CDR1 LNHDA, CDR2 SQIVND (reference sequence). J lost 5 bases, V lost 5 bases, and 2 bases had no gene match. The CDR3 loop spans 13 amino acids. V gene TRBV19 combines with J gene TRBJ1-1; the match to TRBD1 covers 10 bases. The sequence came from a woman in her thirties or forties who had been exposed to COVID-19. Sequenced input: PBMCs or T cells enriched from blood (not recorded which). The CDR3 nucleotides are TGTGCCAGTAGTTTGGACAGGGGGACTGAAGCTTTCTTT. Amino acids: CASSLDRGTEAFF.